Following are 8 T cell receptor beta chains from one sample sequenced in a study of cytomegalovirus exposure and HLA in healthy donors. Some clones are missing from TCRdb's copy, which holds only in-frame ones; the method was immunoSEQ multiplex PCR. The sample records fewer than 400,000 clones, around 86% being singletons. Sequenced sample: PBMCs. Source of these receptors: a woman aged 18 to 35 in good health and CMV-seronegative.

The rearrangement links TRBV6-4 to TRBJ2-1, with TRBD2 identical over 12 bases. J gave up 7 bases and V 0 bases, and 1 base lay outside the gene matches. CDR1 is MRHNA, CDR2 SNTAGT, per germline. This CDR3 is built from 15 residues. The CDR3 sequence is CASSDSTSGSNEQFF. In DNA form, the CDR3 reads TGTGCCAGCAGTGACTCGACTAGCGGGAGTAATGAGCAGTTCTTC.

This chain uses TRBV7-9 with TRBJ1-4; TRBD1 might be the D (5 bases). This CDR3 is 14 amino acids long. Germline CDR1 is SEHNR and CDR2 is FQNEAQ (reference sequence). V gave up 5 bases and J gave up 5 bases, with 12 bases separating them. The CDR3 nucleotides read TGTGCCAGCAGCCCTGGGGGGGTCAATGAAAAACTGTTTTTT. This gives the protein CASSPGGVNEKLFF.

The chain combines TRBV7-6 with TRBJ2-2; 8 bases are shared with TRBD1. V dropped 5 bases and J dropped 8; count of bases not matched to a gene: 13. The germline CDR1 and CDR2 sequences are SGHVS and FNYEAQ. The CDR3 runs to 16 residues. CDR3 bases: TGTGCCAGCAGCGTTCCCGAGACAGGGGTCGGGGGGGAGCTGTTTTTT. Protein sequence: CASSVPETGVGGELFF. Together with reference TRBV7-6 and TRBJ2-2, the CDR3 gives the full variable domain: GAGVSQSPRYKVTKRGQDVALRCDPISGHVSLYWYRQALGQGPEFLTYFNYEAQQDKSGLPNDRFSAERPEGSISTLTIQRTEQRDSAMYRCASSVPETGVGGELFFGEGSRLTVL.

V usage is TRBV5-1 and J usage is TRBJ2-1; 8 positions match TRBD2. The CDR3 is 14 amino acids. Germline V CDR1 and CDR2: SGHRS, YFSETQ. Germline trimming cut 0 bases from V and 9 bases from J; bases unmatched to any gene: 5. In nucleotides, the CDR3 is TGCGCCAGCAGCTTGGGGCATAGCGGGGCTGAGCAGTTCTTC. Translated: CASSLGHSGAEQFF.

The J gene is TRBJ2-3, the V gene TRBV11-3, with 15 bases lining up with TRBD2. The CDR3 loop spans 15 amino acids. Germline lookup yields CDR1 SGHNT and CDR2 YENEEA. V gave up 3 bases and J gave up 6 bases; unmatched junction bases: 1. In nucleotides, the CDR3 is TGTGCCAGCAGCTTGGGGACTAGCGGGAGGGATACGCAGTATTTT. It translates to CASSLGTSGRDTQYF.

This chain uses TRBV2 with TRBJ2-7; D remains unclear. Per germline, CDR1 SNHLY and CDR2 FYNNEI. Trimming took off 8 bases at V and 1 base at J, with 12 bases between the two ends. The CDR3 is 13 residues long. CDR3 loop: CASHRQASYEQYF. The CDR3 DNA sequence: TGTGCCAGCCATCGGCAGGCATCCTACGAGCAGTACTTC. Drawing the rest from reference TRBV2 and TRBJ2-7, the complete variable domain is EPEVTQTPSHQVTQMGQEVILRCVPISNHLYFYWYRQILGQKVEFLVSFYNNEISEKSEIFDDQFSVERPDGSNFTLKIRSTKLEDSAMYFCASHRQASYEQYFGPGTRLTVT.

The chain couples TRBV9 to TRBJ1-5; TRBD1 is a possible D gene (6 bases). This CDR3 is built from 16 residues. The V end was cut by 3 bases, the J end by 5 bases, with 18 bases between. Germline V gene lookup returns CDR1 SGDLS and CDR2 YYNGEE. The CDR3 is CASSAHPRDNHQPQHF. The DNA for the CDR3 is TGTGCCAGCAGCGCCCACCCCCGGGACAACCATCAGCCCCAGCATTTT.

The chain combines TRBV6-5 with TRBJ2-7; 8 nucleotides line up with TRBD2. The CDR3 is made up of 15 amino acids. Germline values: CDR1 MNHEY, CDR2 SVGAGI. After removal of 6 bases from V and 2 bases from J, the junction contained 9 bases not matched to a gene. DNA for the CDR3: TGTGCCAGCAGATTCAGCGGGAGAGGCACCTACGAGCAGTACTTC. Encoded protein: CASRFSGRGTYEQYF.